Reported below is one TCR beta chain. Trimming pared 4 bases from V and 6 bases from J, leaving 19 bases between. The CDR3 extends over 15 amino acids. The germline V gene encodes CDR1 LGHDT and CDR2 YNNKEL (reference sequence). Some clones are missing from TCRdb's copy, which holds only in-frame ones; the method was immunoSEQ multiplex PCR. Seen here are some 98,000 clones, more than 70% observed once, and the top ten hold approximately 15%. The source of the sample is a study of T cell responses to AZD1222 COVID-19 vaccine. This material consisted of peripheral blood, taken 28 days after the second AZD1222 dose. V usage is TRBV3-1 (or the pseudogene TRBV3-2) and J usage is TRBJ2-7; maybe TRBD2 (6 bases). This TCR was recovered from an adult who received the AZD1222 COVID-19 vaccine. The CDR3 spells CASSRRRDLSSEQYF. The DNA of the CDR3 is TGTGCCAGCAGCCGCCGCCGGGACTTGTCATCCGAGCAGTACTTC.